The 27 T cell receptor beta chains below come from one sample, sequenced in a study. TCRdb itself ran the 5' RACE reads through MiXCR, one entry per CDR3 protein. This table has around 44,000 distinct CDR3 sequences, about 20% appearing once. Tregs were sorted as CD4+CD25+CD127-/low cells. The sample comprised Tregs sorted from blood. Receptor source: a female donor with breast cancer.

This clonotype was counted many times. The chain employs TRBV7-9 and TRBJ2-1; D is ambiguous. The V end lost 4 bases, the J end lost 5 bases, and 21 bases lay between the germline ends. The CDR3 runs to 17 residues. The germline gives CDR1 SEHNR, CDR2 FQNEAQ (reference sequence). The CDR3 protein is CASSYQVLRHLNNEQFF. Written as DNA, the CDR3 is TGTGCCAGCAGCTACCAAGTTCTCAGGCACCTTAACAATGAGCAGTTCTTC.

This clonotype has ten or more counts. The chain recombines TRBV28 with TRBJ1-5; TRBD1 matches at 9 bases. The CDR3 covers 13 residues. Germline CDR1 is MDHEN and CDR2 is SYDVKM. V trimming: 9 bases; J trimming: 6 bases; junction bases outside the gene matches: 6. CDR3 protein: CASKTGGFQPQHF. The CDR3 DNA sequence: TGTGCCAGTAAAACAGGGGGCTTTCAGCCCCAGCATTTT.

For this clonotype: Mismatch with germline at one junction end may stem from a read error. J is TRBJ1-1 and V is TRBV9; 7 bases fit TRBD1. The CDR3 runs 14 residues. Germline CDR1 is SGDLS and CDR2 is YYNGEE. The CDR3 sequence: CASGVGTVNTEAFF. Written as DNA, the CDR3 is TGTGCCAGCGGCGTAGGGACAGTGAACACTGAAGCTTTCTTT.

The sample holds many counts of this clonotype. The chain uses TRBV5-4 and TRBJ2-1; 7 bases are a match to TRBD1. The trim removed 3 bases at V and 0 bases at J, leaving 6 bases unmatched. From germline, CDR1 is SGHNT and CDR2 YYREEE (reference sequence). CDR3 size: 16 residues. The CDR3 protein is CASSSATGYSYNEQFF. DNA of the CDR3: TGTGCCAGCAGCTCAGCGACAGGGTACTCCTACAATGAGCAGTTCTTC.

This clonotype came up many times. The chain joins TRBV20-1 to TRBJ2-1; TRBD1 matches 10 bases. Germline V gene lookup returns CDR1 DFQATT and CDR2 SNEGSKA (reference sequence). The CDR3 runs 15 residues. V shed 0 bases and J 7 bases; nucleotides not matched to a gene: 6. CDR3 in DNA: TGCAGTGCTAGAGATTGGGGACAGGGGAAGAATGAGCAGTTCTTC. This gives the protein CSARDWGQGKNEQFF.

This clonotype was seen at least ten times. The chain employs TRBV12-3 or TRBV12-4 and TRBJ1-1; TRBD1 might be the D (5 bases). CDR3 length equals 14 residues. The V gene lost 1 base and the J gene lost 1 base, with 7 bases spanning the gap. The CDR3 here is CASSLGRENTEAFF. Written as DNA, the CDR3 is TGTGCCAGCAGTTTAGGCAGGGAGAACACTGAAGCTTTCTTT.

This clonotype was picked up many times. The rearrangement joins TRBV12-3 or TRBV12-4 to TRBJ2-1; a weak D match, TRBD1 (6 bases). This CDR3 spans 15 amino acids. V was trimmed by 7 bases and J by 6 bases, leaving 19 bases between them. CDR3 in amino acids: CASTPRVGQINEQFF. The CDR3 DNA is TGTGCCAGCACACCCCGGGTAGGACAGATCAATGAGCAGTTCTTC.

This clonotype is medium-sized (0.01 to 0.1%). V usage is TRBV4-1 and J usage is TRBJ2-1; 9 nucleotides align to TRBD2. Looked up from germline, CDR1 is MGHRA and CDR2 is YSYEKL. V lost 0 bases, J lost 2 bases, and 8 bases stayed unmatched. CDR3 length: 18 amino acids. CDR3 in DNA: TGCGCCAGCAGCCAAGATCGGTCGGGACTAGCACCCTACAATGAGCAGTTCTTC. Protein: CASSQDRSGLAPYNEQFF.

This clonotype was observed a few times. This chain connects TRBV6-2 or TRBV6-3 to TRBJ2-1; D is perhaps TRBD1 or TRBD2 (5 bases each). The V and J ends lost 2 bases and 9 bases respectively, with 14 bases between them. The CDR3 consists of 14 residues. Germline V gene data show CDR1 as MNHEY and CDR2 as SVGEGT. CDR3 DNA sequence: TGTGCCAGCAGTTACGTGTTGGGACCCCGTGAGCAGTTCTTC. Protein sequence: CASSYVLGPREQFF.

The table lists this clonotype with many counts. The rearrangement links TRBV7-8 to TRBJ2-7; D not certain. Germline values: CDR1 SGHVS, CDR2 FQNEAQ. There are 15 residues in the CDR3. The V and J ends lost 3 bases and 4 bases respectively, with 16 bases between them. CDR3: CASSFGLSGLYEQYF. The CDR3 DNA sequence: TGTGCCAGCAGCTTCGGTTTATCGGGCCTTTACGAGCAGTACTTC.

The rearrangement joins TRBV5-6 to TRBJ1-4, with TRBD1 matching 9 bases. The CDR3 is made up of 18 amino acids. Trimming removed 0 bases from V and 7 bases from J; junction bases left unmatched: 13. CDR1 is SGHDT, CDR2 YYEEEE, per germline. CDR3 DNA: TGTGCCAGCAGCTTGGGATGGGGGCGAAGGACAGGGGCTGAAAAACTGTTTTTT. Protein sequence: CASSLGWGRRTGAEKLFF.

Only a few counts were recorded for this clonotype. The chain is built from TRBV9 and TRBJ2-1; 9 bases line up with TRBD1. The CDR3 totals 15 residues. V trimming: 4 bases; J trimming: 1 base; junction bases outside the gene matches: 3. Germline V gene sequence: CDR1 SGDLS, CDR2 YYNGEE. As DNA, the CDR3 is TGTGCCAGCAGCCCCGACAGGGGGTCCTACAATGAGCAGTTCTTC. Its protein is CASSPDRGSYNEQFF. Complete variable domain (other parts from reference TRBV9 and TRBJ2-1): DSGVTQTPKHLITATGQRVTLRCSPRSGDLSVYWYQQSLDQGLQFLIQYYNGEERAKGNILERFSAQQFPDLHSELNLSSLELGDSALYFCASSPDRGSYNEQFFGPGTRLTVL.

V usage is TRBV12-3 or TRBV12-4 and J usage is TRBJ1-1; D remains unclear. This CDR3 region has 14 residues. With 3 bases removed from V and 1 base from J, the gap between germline ends came to 9 bases. The CDR3 coding sequence is TGTGCCAGCAGTTTGATTGGTGGGAACACTGAAGCTTTCTTT. It codes for CASSLIGGNTEAFF.

This clonotype came up many times. This chain joins TRBV5-1 and TRBJ2-1; D is ambiguous. Trimming removed 0 bases from V and 6 bases from J, with 7 bases in between. From germline, CDR1 is SGHRS and CDR2 YFSETQ. CDR3 length: 13 residues. The CDR3 DNA is TGCGCCAGCAGCTTGGATAGGTTCAATGAGCAGTTCTTC. Its protein is CASSLDRFNEQFF.

This clonotype was recorded a few times. This rearrangement joins TRBV7-3 to TRBJ2-3; 8 positions agree with TRBD1. CDR1 and CDR2 from the germline V gene are SGHTA and FQGTGA. The V segment lost 4 bases and the J segment 5 bases; nucleotides outside the gene matches: 5. The CDR3 is 14 amino acids. The CDR3 bases are TGTGCCAGCAGCTCGACAGGGGTTGGAGATACGCAGTATTTT. Amino acids: CASSSTGVGDTQYF.

This sequence joins TRBV15 and TRBJ2-1; weak D call: TRBD2 (6 bases). The CDR3 extends over 17 amino acids. Trimming stripped 3 bases from V and 7 bases from J, with 22 bases between. The V gene's germline CDR1 is LNHNV and CDR2 YYDKDF (reference sequence). DNA of the CDR3: TGTGCCACCAGCAGGGACTCTAGCGAGAGGGCCTTAAATGAGCAGTTCTTC. Amino acids: CATSRDSSERALNEQFF.

This clonotype has a count of ten or more. This chain links TRBV5-6 with TRBJ2-1; D not resolved. This CDR3 is built from 15 residues. Per germline, CDR1 SGHDT and CDR2 YYEEEE. Trimming removed 0 bases at V and 2 bases at J, with 9 bases between. The CDR3 reads CASSLVWGTYNEQFF. Written as DNA, the CDR3 is TGTGCCAGCAGCTTGGTTTGGGGAACCTACAATGAGCAGTTCTTC.

This clonotype has just a few counts. V gene TRBV9 combines with J gene TRBJ1-6; D gene ambiguous. V gave up 0 bases and J gave up 7 bases, with 5 bases separating them. The CDR3 extends over 13 amino acids. Looked up from germline, CDR1 is SGDLS and CDR2 is YYNGEE. The CDR3: CASSVEGNSPLHF. The CDR3 region has the DNA TGTGCCAGCAGCGTAGAGGGCAATTCACCCCTCCACTTT.

At least ten counts were recorded for this clonotype. The chain joins TRBV7-9 to TRBJ2-7; no reliable D call. The CDR3 is made up of 13 amino acids. Germline loops: CDR1 SEHNR, CDR2 FQNEAQ (reference sequence). The V gene lost 2 bases and the J gene lost 2 bases, with 7 bases spanning the gap. The chain's CDR3 is CASSLSGTYEQYF. The DNA of the CDR3 is TGTGCCAGCAGCTTATCCGGTACCTACGAGCAGTACTTC.

This clonotype turned up a few times. J is TRBJ2-1 and V is TRBV20-1; 8 bases map to TRBD2. This CDR3 has 16 amino acids. The V gene's germline CDR1 is DFQATT and CDR2 SNEGSKA (reference sequence). Trimming at V came to 0 bases and at J to 3 bases, leaving 7 bases not matched to a gene. CDR3 sequence reads: CSARDSGGTSYNEQFF. The DNA of the CDR3 is TGCAGTGCTAGAGATAGTGGGGGGACTAGCTACAATGAGCAGTTCTTC.

This clonotype showed up just a few times. The chain has TRBV15 and TRBJ1-6, with D hard to call. Trimming stripped 3 bases from V and 4 bases from J, with 10 bases between. The length of the CDR3 is 15 residues. Germline CDR1 and CDR2: LNHNV and YYDKDF (reference sequence). The CDR3 DNA is TGTGCCACCAGCAGTCAGTCCCCATATAATTCACCCCTCCACTTT. It codes for CATSSQSPYNSPLHF.

This chain links TRBV27 with TRBJ2-3; TRBD2 matches at 14 bases. CDR1 and CDR2 (germline): MNHEY, SMNVEV (reference sequence). CDR3 length equals 17 residues. With 5 bases clipped from V and 0 bases from J, the junction kept 4 bases outside the gene matches. The CDR3 spells CASSPRLAGGSTDTQYF. The CDR3 region has the DNA TGTGCCAGCAGTCCTAGACTAGCGGGAGGGAGCACAGATACGCAGTATTTT.

This clonotype occurred a few times. The rearrangement joins TRBV20-1 to TRBJ2-1; no clear D gene. The V gene's germline CDR1 is DFQATT and CDR2 SNEGSKA (reference sequence). Between the trimmed V and J ends, which lost 3 bases and 0 bases, there was a span of 9 bases. There are 14 residues in the CDR3. DNA for the CDR3: TGCAGTGCTAGGTTACCAAGCTCCTACAATGAGCAGTTCTTC. It codes for CSARLPSSYNEQFF.

This clonotype was recorded only once. This may be a read error, as it is one base from a much larger clone. This chain connects TRBV6-1 to TRBJ2-1; unclear D gene. Germline-derived CDR1 and CDR2 are MNHNS and SASEGT. The CDR3 loop spans 14 amino acids. CDR3 nucleotide sequence: TGTGCCAGCGGTGAAAGAGAGTATTCCGATGAGCAGTTCTTC. This encodes CASGEREYSDEQFF.

In this sample, this clonotype turned up many times. This sequence joins TRBV7-3 and TRBJ2-1; 9 bases are shared with TRBD1. The CDR3 runs 15 residues. Germline CDR1 is SGHTA and CDR2 is FQGTGA. Trimming took 5 bases from V and 8 from J; bases not matched to a gene: 10. CDR3: CASSPRGQGSDEQFF. CDR3 coding DNA: TGTGCCAGCAGCCCTAGGGGACAGGGTTCGGATGAGCAGTTCTTC.

This clonotype came up a few times. The chain carries TRBV5-1 and TRBJ2-1; 8 bases match TRBD2. Germline CDR1 SGHRS, CDR2 YFSETQ. The CDR3 loop spans 12 amino acids. V dropped 4 bases and J dropped 13; count of bases not matched to a gene: 7. CDR3 protein: CASSPPGTSQFF. The DNA of the CDR3 is TGCGCCAGCAGCCCCCCGGGGACTAGTCAGTTCTTC.

CDR3: CASSLWSHQTQYF. CDR3 DNA sequence: TGTGCCAGCAGCTTATGGTCCCATCAGACCCAGTACTTC. The J gene is TRBJ2-5, the V gene TRBV5-5; the D is unclear. The germline gives CDR1 SGHKS, CDR2 YYEKEE (reference sequence). Trimming took off 2 bases at V and 6 bases at J, with 11 bases between the two ends. CDR3 length: 13 residues. Variable domain in full (rest from reference TRBV5-5 and TRBJ2-5): DAGVTQSPTHLIKTRGQQVTLRCSPISGHKSVSWYQQVLGQGPQFIFQYYEKEERGRGNFPDRFSARQFPNYSSELNVNALLLGDSALYLCASSLWSHQTQYFGPGTRLLVL.